Listed below are T cell receptor beta chains from one sample, sequenced in a study of beta chain features in type 1 diabetes. This table comes from immunoSEQ multiplex PCR, and its TCRdb copy is limited to in-frame clones, with some not included. The sample carries about 250,000 clones, roughly 15% recorded once. Sequencing used naive CD4+ T cells from blood. All receptors come from a middle-aged woman in good health. Both conserved end residues are part of each CDR3. Fields, in order: J gene, clone size, D gene, V gene, CDR3 DNA, CDR3 protein. D genes are given only for firm matches. Size is stated for part of the rows, as once, few or many counts, or as a class when the clone is expanded.

TRBJ1-3 | few | TRBD1 | TRBV10-3 | TGTGCCATCAGAGGGGACAGGAATGGAAACACCATATATTTT | CAIRGDRNGNTIYF
TRBJ1-1 | . | . | TRBV4-1 | TGCGCCAGCAGCCAAGTTGGTCGAGGGGGATACACTGAAGCTTTCTTT | CASSQVGRGGYTEAFF
TRBJ2-3 | few | . | TRBV18 | TGTGCCAGCTCAACCCAATCCCTATGGGATACGCAGTATTTT | CASSTQSLWDTQYF
TRBJ2-5 | . | TRBD1 | TRBV6-5 | TGTGCCAGCAGTCCTACTACAGGGGGCAGCGAGACCCAGTACTTC | CASSPTTGGSETQYF
TRBJ1-1 | . | TRBD1 | TRBV18 | TGTGCCAGCTCACCTCGACAGGGGGCGGGGATTGAAGCTTTCTTT | CASSPRQGAGIEAFF
TRBJ2-1 | . | TRBD1 | TRBV2 | TGTGCCAGAGGACAGGGGGCAGGTGAGCAGTTCTTC | CARGQGAGEQFF
TRBJ1-6 | few | TRBD1 | TRBV2 | TGTGCCAGCAAGGGGGCCGCTTGGGCCCTCCACTTT | CASKGAAWALHF
TRBJ1-3 | few | TRBD1 | TRBV29-1 | TGCAGCGTTGGAGGACAGGGTTATGGAAACACCATATATTTT | CSVGGQGYGNTIYF
TRBJ2-7 | many | . | TRBV14 | TGTGCCAGCAGCCGCCAGGCGGGGGAGCAGTACTTC | CASSRQAGEQYF
TRBJ2-5 | few | . | TRBV9 | TGTGCCAGCAGCGTCGGAGGGGAGACCCAGTACTTC | CASSVGGETQYF
TRBJ2-7 | few | TRBD1 | TRBV7-9 | TGTGCCAGCAGCATACAAGGGGGCGGGTACGAGCAGTACTTC | CASSIQGGGYEQYF
TRBJ2-2 | . | TRBD2 | TRBV10-3 | TGTGCCATCAGTGTGGGAGGGAAAACCGGGGAGCTGTTTTTT | CAISVGGKTGELFF
TRBJ2-5 | . | TRBD2 | TRBV29-1 | TGCAGCGAGCCCGTGGGGGGGGGCCAAGAGACCCAGTACTTC | CSEPVGGGQETQYF
TRBJ1-2 | few | TRBD1 | TRBV29-1 | TGCAGCATCGGGACAGCCTATGGCTACACCTTC | CSIGTAYGYTF
TRBJ1-6 | few | TRBD1 | TRBV11-2 | TGTGCCAGCAGCCCTAACAGGGGTGAGAGTTCACCCCTCCACTTT | CASSPNRGESSPLHF
TRBJ2-2 | few | TRBD2 | TRBV2 | TGTGCCAGCAGCCGGACTAGGAACACCGGGGAGCTGTTTTTT | CASSRTRNTGELFF
TRBJ2-3 | few | TRBD2 | TRBV12-5 | TGTGCTAGTGGTCGGGGACTAGCAGGGACCACAGATACGCAGTATTTT | CASGRGLAGTTDTQYF
TRBJ1-2 | . | TRBD1 | TRBV19 | TGTGCCAGTAGCAACACGGGGGACAGTGGCTACACCTTC | CASSNTGDSGYTF
TRBJ2-2 | few | TRBD2 | TRBV9 | TGTGCCAGCAGCGTGACTAGCGGGGCCGGGGAGCTGTTTTTT | CASSVTSGAGELFF
TRBJ1-2 | few | TRBD1 | TRBV9 | TGTGCCAGCAGCGCTAGGGGACAGGCGAACTATGGCTACACCTTC | CASSARGQANYGYTF
TRBJ1-1 | . | . | TRBV7-9 | TGTGCCAGCAGCTTAGAGATCAGGAAGAGGAACACTGAAGCTTTCTTT | CASSLEIRKRNTEAFF
TRBJ2-5 | few | . | TRBV5-4 | TGTGCCAGCAGCTTTGCGGGGAGACAAGAGACCCAGTACTTC | CASSFAGRQETQYF